One and the same sample provided the 21 T cell receptor beta chains below, sequenced in a study of read filtering for tumor transcriptome and immune sequencing. From 300 to 450 ng of RNA, a library with molecular barcoded alpha/delta and beta/gamma adaptors was made. TCRdb independently ran MiXCR on the reads; one entry per CDR3 protein. The sample yields tens of thousands of distinct CDR3 sequences, 14% seen once. Sequenced sample: a population of CD138-negative cells sorted from bone marrow. These receptors were obtained from a donor over 35 with multiple myeloma.

At least ten counts were recorded for this clonotype. The chain employs TRBV2 and TRBJ2-7, with 10 bases matching TRBD1. V lost 1 base to trimming and J lost 8 bases; unmatched junction nucleotides: 8. This CDR3 contains 15 residues. The germline gives CDR1 SNHLY, CDR2 FYNNEI. CDR3 region: CASSEGGTGAGQQYF. DNA for the CDR3: TGTGCCAGCAGTGAAGGCGGGACAGGGGCAGGGCAGCAGTACTTC.

This clonotype was observed many times. J is TRBJ2-5 and V is TRBV6-2 or TRBV6-3; a weak D match, TRBD1 (6 bases). The CDR3 runs to 15 residues. V was clipped by 4 bases and J by 2 bases, with 14 bases between them. CDR1 is MNHEY and CDR2 is SVGEGT in the germline V gene. CDR3 coding DNA: TGTGCCAGCAGTTGGGCAGGGGCCGTTCAAGAGACCCAGTACTTC. Encoded protein: CASSWAGAVQETQYF.

This clonotype came up many times. CDR3 DNA: TGTGCCAGCAGCGTAGCGGGGGCTAATTTCAATGAGCAGTTCTTC. The encoded protein is CASSVAGANFNEQFF. The V gene is TRBV9, the J gene TRBJ2-1; D might be TRBD1 or TRBD2, each matching 6 bases. The germline V gene has CDR1 SGDLS and CDR2 YYNGEE. The CDR3 runs to 15 residues. Between the trimmed V and J ends, which lost 0 bases and 6 bases, there was a span of 13 bases. Supplemented by reference TRBV9 and TRBJ2-1, the full variable domain reads DSGVTQTPKHLITATGQRVTLRCSPRSGDLSVYWYQQSLDQGLQFLIQYYNGEERAKGNILERFSAQQFPDLHSELNLSSLELGDSALYFCASSVAGANFNEQFFGPGTRLTVL.

This clonotype has ten or more counts. The chain uses TRBV7-9 and TRBJ2-1; D not resolved. V was shortened by 3 bases and J by 4 bases, with 13 bases between the two germline ends. This CDR3 has 15 residues. Germline CDR1 and CDR2: SEHNR and FQNEAQ (reference sequence). The CDR3 bases are TGTGCCAGCAGCTTGGCAGGAGCCGCATACAATGAGCAGTTCTTC. Its protein product is CASSLAGAAYNEQFF.

In this sample, this clonotype turned up many times. V gene TRBV20-1 combines with J gene TRBJ2-5; the D is unclear. This CDR3 is built from 12 residues. CDR1 is DFQATT and CDR2 is SNEGSKA in the germline V gene (reference sequence). Trimming left V 2 bases short and J 5 bases short, with 9 bases between. The CDR3 protein is CSARRGSETQYF. CDR3 coding DNA: TGCAGTGCTAGACGTGGAAGTGAGACCCAGTACTTC.

This clonotype was seen at least ten times. The rearrangement links TRBV12-5 to TRBJ2-2, with D possibly being TRBD1 or TRBD2 (5 bases each). This CDR3 spans 16 amino acids. CDR1 is LGHNT, CDR2 FRNRAP, per germline. The V end was cut by 2 bases, the J end by 1 base, with 11 bases between. CDR3 bases: TGTGCTAGTGGTTTGAACGGGGCTCTGAACACCGGGGAGCTGTTTTTT. Encoded protein: CASGLNGALNTGELFF.

This clonotype was observed many times. The chain uses TRBV12-3 or TRBV12-4 and TRBJ2-2; D remains ambiguous. This CDR3 contains 15 residues. V shed 2 bases and J shed 6 bases, with 13 bases lying between them. CDR3 nucleotide sequence: TGTGCCAGCAGTTTATGGTCCCCTACCCCCGGGGAGCTGTTTTTT. It translates to CASSLWSPTPGELFF.

This clonotype was detected ten times or more. The chain employs TRBV6-2 or TRBV6-3 and TRBJ1-1; no clear D. V was clipped by 2 bases and J by 4 bases, with 17 bases between them. The CDR3 length is 16 residues. CDR1 MNHEY and CDR2 SVGEGT come from the germline V gene. The CDR3 bases are TGTGCCAGCAGTTACCCGACCGGTGAGGGCAGCACTGAAGCTTTCTTT. It encodes CASSYPTGEGSTEAFF.

The chain links TRBV7-9 to TRBJ2-5; D is uncertain. The germline CDR1 and CDR2 sequences are SEHNR and FQNEAQ (reference sequence). The CDR3 covers 18 residues. V lost 5 bases to trimming and J lost 2 bases, with 24 bases between them. CDR3: CASSPVHRATYQQETQYF. CDR3 nucleotide sequence: TGTGCCAGCAGCCCGGTCCATAGGGCCACATACCAGCAAGAGACCCAGTACTTC.

This clonotype showed up many times. The chain is built from TRBV11-2 and TRBJ1-5; maybe TRBD1 (5 bases). The CDR3 loop spans 15 amino acids. From germline, CDR1 is SGHAT and CDR2 FQNNGV. The V gene lost 5 bases and the J gene lost 3 bases, with 14 bases spanning the gap. DNA for the CDR3: TGTGCCAGCAGCGAGCTAGGGACCGTCAATCAGCCCCAGCATTTT. The encoded protein is CASSELGTVNQPQHF.

This clonotype occurred many times. The chain carries TRBV7-3 and TRBJ2-1; the D gene is possibly TRBD1 (6 bases). CDR3 length: 16 residues. V was cut by 2 bases and J by 0 bases, with 11 bases left in between. Germline V gene sequence: CDR1 SGHTA, CDR2 FQGTGA. CDR3: CASSLEGQSSYNEQFF. CDR3 DNA sequence: TGTGCCAGCAGCTTAGAAGGACAGAGCTCCTACAATGAGCAGTTCTTC.

This chain joins TRBV12-3 or TRBV12-4 and TRBJ2-1, with 8 bases aligning to TRBD1. This CDR3 contains 15 residues. The V and J ends lost 6 bases and 8 bases, in that order; junction bases with no gene match: 12. In DNA form, the CDR3 reads TGTGCCAGCAGCTATTCAGGGGGCGCTAACGATGAGCAGTTCTTC. It is translated as CASSYSGGANDEQFF.

About this clonotype itself: Possible read error: a much larger clone is one base away. This chain connects TRBV7-9 to TRBJ2-1; D might be TRBD2 (6 bases). The CDR3 length is 18 residues. CDR1 is SEHNR and CDR2 is FQNEAQ in the germline V gene (reference sequence). The DNA of the CDR3 is TGTGCCAGCACAACCCCTTCTTCAGGTAGCGGACACTACAATGAGCAGCTCTTC. The encoded protein is CASTTPSSGSGHYNEQLF.

This clonotype occurred many times. The chain joins TRBV20-1 to TRBJ2-7, with 7 nucleotides matching TRBD2. V shed 1 base and J 4 bases; nucleotides not matched to a gene: 7. Looked up from germline, CDR1 is DFQATT and CDR2 is SNEGSKA (reference sequence). The CDR3 extends over 14 amino acids. CDR3 sequence reads: CSARAGGVRYEQYF. The CDR3 DNA follows: TGCAGTGCTAGAGCTGGGGGGGTTAGGTACGAGCAGTACTTC.

This clonotype showed up many times. The genes are TRBV6-5 and TRBJ1-5; 7 bases are a match to TRBD1. The CDR3 has 15 residues. The ends lost 7 bases at V and 3 bases at J; junction bases unmatched: 9. CDR1 is MNHEY and CDR2 is SVGAGI in the germline V gene. CDR3 DNA: TGTGCCAGCAAGAAGTTGGGACAGTTCAATCAGCCCCAGCATTTT. This encodes CASKKLGQFNQPQHF.

With regard to this clonotype: This clone may be a read error of a much larger clone one base away. This sequence joins TRBV20-1 and TRBJ2-7, with TRBD2 identical over 8 bases. CDR1 DFQATT and CDR2 SNEGSKA come from the germline V gene (reference sequence). The CDR3 length is 16 residues. With V trimmed by 4 bases and J by 3 bases, 14 bases remained unmatched. The CDR3 here is CSAMILESGSVYEQYF. In DNA, the CDR3 is TGCAGTGCTATGATACTCGAGAGCGGGAGCGTCTACGAGCAGTACTTC.

This clonotype appeared a few times. The chain is built from TRBV7-8 and TRBJ2-7, with a weak D call TRBD1 (5 bases). Trimming took 5 bases from V and 2 from J, leaving 19 bases between them. Germline CDR1 and CDR2: SGHVS and FQNEAQ. The CDR3 is made up of 16 amino acids. CDR3 protein: CASSPRRALAPYEQYF. As DNA, the CDR3 is TGTGCCAGCAGCCCACGCAGGGCCCTTGCCCCCTACGAGCAGTACTTC.

A word on this clonotype: This may come from a read error, since a much larger clone is one base off. The CDR3 region is CSASGGTNSNQPQHF. In DNA form, the CDR3 reads TGCAGTGCTAGTGGGGGCACCAATAGCAATCAGCCCCAGCATTTT. The gene calls are TRBV20-1 and TRBJ1-5, with D possibly being TRBD1 (6 bases). The CDR3 runs 15 residues. V dropped 3 bases and J dropped 0 bases, with 12 bases sitting between them. Looked up from germline, CDR1 is DFQATT and CDR2 is SNEGSKA (reference sequence).

The chain is built from TRBV9 and TRBJ2-1; D is possibly TRBD2 (7 bases). CDR3 length: 16 amino acids. CDR1 SGDLS and CDR2 YYNGEE come from the germline V gene. V lost 0 bases and J lost 0, with 10 bases in between. CDR3 amino acids: CASSVGGGGSYNEQFF. The CDR3 nucleotides read TGTGCCAGCAGCGTAGGGGGAGGGGGCTCCTACAATGAGCAGTTCTTC.

In this sample, this clonotype turned up many times. V usage is TRBV7-2 and J usage is TRBJ2-1, with 12 bases matching TRBD2. CDR3 size: 16 residues. The V gene end was trimmed by 10 bases and the J gene end by 10 bases; junction bases not matched to a gene: 17. From germline, CDR1 is SGHTA and CDR2 FQGNSA. CDR3: CAIPRWVRLAGVEQFF. CDR3 bases: TGTGCCATCCCTCGATGGGTCAGACTAGCGGGAGTCGAGCAGTTCTTC.

This clonotype came up many times. This chain uses TRBV28 with TRBJ1-5; 7 bases are a match to TRBD1. With V trimmed by 7 bases and J by 4 bases, 7 bases remained unmatched. CDR3 length equals 14 residues. The germline V gene encodes CDR1 MDHEN and CDR2 SYDVKM. CDR3 nucleotide sequence: TGTGCCAGCACAACAGGACAGGCAAATCAGCCCCAGCATTTT. Amino acids: CASTTGQANQPQHF.